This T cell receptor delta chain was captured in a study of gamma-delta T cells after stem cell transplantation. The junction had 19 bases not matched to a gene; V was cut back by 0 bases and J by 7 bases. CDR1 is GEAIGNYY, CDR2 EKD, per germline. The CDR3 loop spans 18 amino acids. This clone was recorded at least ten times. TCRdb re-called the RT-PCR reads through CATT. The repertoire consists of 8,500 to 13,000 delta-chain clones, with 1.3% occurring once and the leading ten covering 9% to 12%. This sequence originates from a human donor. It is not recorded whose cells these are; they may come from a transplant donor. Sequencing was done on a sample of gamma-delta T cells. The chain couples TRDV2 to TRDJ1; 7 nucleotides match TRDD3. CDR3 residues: CACDTVHRTGDPGGKLIF. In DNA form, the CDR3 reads TGTGCCTGTGACACCGTTCACCGTACTGGGGACCCCGGGGGTAAACTCATCTTT.